Listed below are T cell receptor beta chains from one sample, sequenced in a study of T-cell memory formation after mild COVID-19. TCRdb used MiXCR to reprocess the 5' RACE reads, holding one entry per CDR3 protein. In the table there are hundreds of thousands of distinct CDR3 sequences, 20% to 25% of which are singletons. Sequencing was done on a sample of PBMCs or a T cell subset sorted from them (not recorded which). The receptor source for this set is an adult woman who had mild COVID-19 (a few samples of this study predate the infection). Cell type and time point are not known. CDR3s include the opening cysteine and the closing phenylalanine or tryptophan. The D gene is left open where the match is weak. The size entry is marked missing in some rows and otherwise reads once, few, many or a size class.

V: TRBV6-5; D: TRBD1; J: TRBJ2-7; size: once; DNA: TGTGCCAGCAGTTACGCTGGACAGGGGACCTACGAGCAGTACTTC; CDR3: CASSYAGQGTYEQYF
V: TRBV5-6; D: .; J: TRBJ1-5; size: few; DNA: TGTGCCAGCAGCTTGTTTGGGGGGGCCAATAGCAATCAGCCCCAGCATTTT; CDR3: CASSLFGGANSNQPQHF
V: TRBV7-2; D: TRBD2; J: TRBJ2-7; size: few; DNA: TGTGCCAGCAGCTATCCGGGACTAGCGGCTCGGGAGCAGTACTTC; CDR3: CASSYPGLAAREQYF
V: TRBV7-2; D: TRBD2; J: TRBJ2-1; size: .; DNA: TGTGCCAGCAGCACGGGACTAGCGTTACCCTCCTACAATGAGCAGTTCTTC; CDR3: CASSTGLALPSYNEQFF
V: TRBV20-1; D: TRBD2; J: TRBJ2-1; size: .; DNA: TGCAGTGCCACGCCGGCGACTAGCGGTTACAATGAGCAGTTCTTC; CDR3: CSATPATSGYNEQFF
V: TRBV7-6; D: .; J: TRBJ1-1; size: .; DNA: TGTGCCAGCAGCTTAGCCAGCAGGGGAGGGGTGGGCACTGAAGCTTTCTTT; CDR3: CASSLASRGGVGTEAFF
V: TRBV29-1; D: .; J: TRBJ2-5; size: .; DNA: TGCAGCGTTCTCAAGGTGGGCAGCCCATCAAAAGAGACCCAGTACTTC; CDR3: CSVLKVGSPSKETQYF
V: TRBV24-1; D: .; J: TRBJ1-1; size: .; DNA: TGTGCCACCAGTGAGGGCAGGGCGAACACTGAAGCTTTCTTT; CDR3: CATSEGRANTEAFF
V: TRBV5-5; D: TRBD1; J: TRBJ2-2; size: .; DNA: TGTGCCAGCAGCTTGTGGGACAGGGCGATCACCGGGGAGCTGTTTTTT; CDR3: CASSLWDRAITGELFF
V: TRBV20-1; D: TRBD1; J: TRBJ1-5; size: few; DNA: TGCAGTGCAACGGACAGGGGGTTTCAGCCCCAGCATTTT; CDR3: CSATDRGFQPQHF
V: TRBV5-1; D: .; J: TRBJ2-2; size: few; DNA: TGCGCCAGCAGCTGGGGAGACACCGATCCCGGGGAGCTGTTTTTT; CDR3: CASSWGDTDPGELFF
V: TRBV28; D: .; J: TRBJ2-1; size: .; DNA: TGTGCCAGCAGTTCCCCTACGGCTCGCTCCTACAATGAGCAGTTCTTC; CDR3: CASSSPTARSYNEQFF
V: TRBV20-1; D: .; J: TRBJ2-7; size: .; DNA: TGCAGTGCTAGCCGCCCAGGAGTAAGCTCCTACGAGCAGTACTTC; CDR3: CSASRPGVSSYEQYF
V: TRBV7-3; D: .; J: TRBJ2-2; size: once; DNA: TGTGCCAGCAGCTTTGTCGAGGCCGGGGAGCTGTTTTTT; CDR3: CASSFVEAGELFF
V: TRBV29-1; D: .; J: TRBJ2-5; size: .; DNA: TGCAGCGTTGCTCGAAGGGATAGGAAAGAGACCCAGTACTTC; CDR3: CSVARRDRKETQYF
V: TRBV14; D: TRBD1; J: TRBJ1-2; size: few; DNA: TGTGCCAGCAGCCGGACAGGGGGCTTAGATGTTGGCTACACCTTC; CDR3: CASSRTGGLDVGYTF
V: TRBV5-1; D: .; J: TRBJ2-1; size: .; DNA: TGCGCCAGCAGCCTAGACTTCGACAATGAGCAGTTCTTC; CDR3: CASSLDFDNEQFF
V: TRBV7-6; D: .; J: TRBJ2-6; size: .; DNA: TGTGCCAGCAGCTTAGGAGTGGGACAATTCTCTGGGGCCAACGTCCTGACTTTC; CDR3: CASSLGVGQFSGANVLTF
V: TRBV20-1; D: .; J: TRBJ1-5; size: .; DNA: TGCAGTGCTAGTAGGGGAGGAAGCAATCAGCCCCAGCATTTT; CDR3: CSASRGGSNQPQHF
V: TRBV25-1; D: .; J: TRBJ2-7; size: few; DNA: TGTGCCAGCAGTGAAAGGAGCTACGAGCAGTACTTC; CDR3: CASSERSYEQYF
V: TRBV12-3/TRBV12-4; D: .; J: TRBJ1-5; size: many; DNA: TGTGCCAGCAGTTTACCAGGGGGCAATCAGCCCCAGCATTTT; CDR3: CASSLPGGNQPQHF
V: TRBV11-2; D: .; J: TRBJ1-1; size: .; DNA: TGTGCCAGCAGCGCAAGATTAAACACTGAAGCTTTCTTT; CDR3: CASSARLNTEAFF
V: TRBV6-6; D: .; J: TRBJ1-1; size: few; DNA: TGTGCCAGCAGGCCAGGGGACACTGAAGCTTTCTTT; CDR3: CASRPGDTEAFF
V: TRBV5-1; D: TRBD1; J: TRBJ2-7; size: few; DNA: TGCGCCAGCAGCTTGGGGACAGGGAAATACGAGCAGTACTTC; CDR3: CASSLGTGKYEQYF
V: TRBV7-4; D: TRBD2; J: TRBJ2-1; size: .; DNA: TGTGCCAGCAGACCTATCTCCCTTAGGCTCCGCGGGGGGAATGAGCAGTTCTTC; CDR3: CASRPISLRLRGGNEQFF
V: TRBV27; D: .; J: TRBJ1-1; size: .; DNA: TGTGCCAGCAGTTTATCGGGGAACCTGAACACTGAAGCTTTCTTT; CDR3: CASSLSGNLNTEAFF
V: TRBV27; D: TRBD2; J: TRBJ2-7; size: many; DNA: TGTGCCAGCAGTTTATCGACTAGCGGCTACGAGCAGTACTTC; CDR3: CASSLSTSGYEQYF
V: TRBV5-6; D: .; J: TRBJ1-2; size: .; DNA: TGTGCCAGCAGCCCTATCCAGGAGAACTATGGCTACACCTTC; CDR3: CASSPIQENYGYTF
V: TRBV4-2; D: .; J: TRBJ2-5; size: .; DNA: TGTGCCAGCAGGGACTTAGAGACCCAGTACTTC; CDR3: CASRDLETQYF
V: TRBV6-5; D: TRBD1; J: TRBJ1-2; size: .; DNA: TGTGCCAGCAGTTACGAGACAGGGAGAGGCTACACCTTC; CDR3: CASSYETGRGYTF
V: TRBV5-1; D: .; J: TRBJ2-2; size: many; DNA: TGCGCCAGCAGCTTAGGAGACTTGAACACCGGGGAGCTGTTTTTT; CDR3: CASSLGDLNTGELFF
V: TRBV18; D: TRBD2; J: TRBJ2-7; size: few; DNA: TGTGCCAGCTCACCGATAGCGGGGGGGAAGCCCTACGAGCAGTACTTC; CDR3: CASSPIAGGKPYEQYF
V: TRBV11-2; D: .; J: TRBJ2-2; size: .; DNA: TGTGCCAGCAGCTCTCTCGGGGGCCCGAACACCGGGGAGCTGTTTTTT; CDR3: CASSSLGGPNTGELFF
V: TRBV24-1; D: .; J: TRBJ1-5; size: .; DNA: TGTGCCACCAGTGATTGGGGACAGCCCCAGCATTTT; CDR3: CATSDWGQPQHF
V: TRBV5-1; D: TRBD2; J: TRBJ2-3; size: few; DNA: TGCGCCAGCAGCCTAGCGAGCGGGGGGGGCACAGATACGCAGTATTTT; CDR3: CASSLASGGGTDTQYF
V: TRBV7-6; D: .; J: TRBJ2-5; size: many; DNA: TGTGCCAGCAGCCCTTCCCGAGGGTACCGCCAAGAGACCCAGTACTTC; CDR3: CASSPSRGYRQETQYF
V: TRBV11-2; D: TRBD1; J: TRBJ2-1; size: .; DNA: TGTGCCAGCAGCTTAGAAGGGGGCGTATCGAGGTACAATGAGCAGTTCTTC; CDR3: CASSLEGGVSRYNEQFF
V: TRBV5-1; D: .; J: TRBJ2-1; size: .; DNA: TGCGCCAGCAGCTACCCTCTGGACGGTAATGAGCAGTTCTTC; CDR3: CASSYPLDGNEQFF
V: TRBV4-2; D: TRBD2; J: TRBJ2-7; size: .; DNA: TGTGCCAGCAGCCACCCCGGACTAGCGGGAGACCACGAGCAGTACTTC; CDR3: CASSHPGLAGDHEQYF
V: TRBV7-6; D: .; J: TRBJ2-1; size: .; DNA: TGTGCCAGCAGCTTAAGTTACAGGGTCTCCTACAATGAGCAGTTCTTC; CDR3: CASSLSYRVSYNEQFF
V: TRBV4-3; D: TRBD2; J: TRBJ2-2; size: .; DNA: TGCGCCAGCAGCCAAGCAGGGCCCTCGGGGGGCGGGGAGCTGTTTTTT; CDR3: CASSQAGPSGGGELFF
V: TRBV7-9; D: TRBD1; J: TRBJ2-1; size: .; DNA: TGTGCCAGCAGCTTGGGACAGGGAGGAACCATCTCCTACAATGAGCAGTTCTTC; CDR3: CASSLGQGGTISYNEQFF